This T cell receptor beta chain was documented in a study of blood T cells in healthy people across ages. V shed 0 bases and J shed 9 bases, with 18 bases lying between them. The germline gives CDR1 SGDLS, CDR2 YYNGEE. The CDR3 has 15 residues. Using a J-beta primer mix together with a sample-barcoded 5' primer, a second PCR was run for roughly 6 to 12 cycles. TCRdb recomputed calls from the 5' RACE reads with MiXCR, one row per CDR3 protein. The sample has 600,000 to 1,000,000 distinct CDR3 sequences, approximately 25% seen once. This clonotype was counted a few times. The same data also went into a second study, on T cells of mothers and their children.

The sequenced material came from blood. V is TRBV9 and J is TRBJ2-5; tentatively, D is TRBD2 (6 bases). The sequence was collected from a boy younger than 18 in good health. The CDR3 here is CASSVGAGKGEAQYF. The DNA for the CDR3 is TGTGCCAGCAGCGTAGGGGCCGGGAAAGGGGAGGCCCAGTACTTC.